Listed below are T cell receptor beta chains from one sample, sequenced in a study of regulatory T cells in long-lasting Graves disease. TCRdb fed the multiplex PCR reads into MiXCR, producing one record per CDR3 protein. Found here are about 400,000 distinct CDR3 sequences, more than 20% of them singletons; the top ten hold 20% to 25%. The specimen comprised peripheral blood mononuclear cells (PBMCs), sampled when the disease was refractory, from a patient treated with antithyroid drugs. The receptors were gathered from a female donor with Graves disease. Each CDR3 is given with its conserved first and last residue. Fields, in order: D gene, V gene, clone size, J gene, CDR3 protein, CDR3 DNA. D genes are given only for firm matches. A clone size is listed for some rows: how often the clone was seen (once, few, many), or a class if it is expanded.

d_call: .
v_call: TRBV20-1
clone_size: .
j_call: TRBJ1-1
cdr3_aa: CSAYWSQGLNTEAFF
cdr3_nt: TGCAGTGCCTATTGGTCACAGGGTTTGAACACTGAAGCTTTCTTT

d_call: .
v_call: TRBV30
clone_size: many
j_call: TRBJ2-2
cdr3_aa: CAWGPPNTGELFF
cdr3_nt: TGTGCCTGGGGACCTCCGAACACCGGGGAGCTGTTTTTT

d_call: .
v_call: TRBV18
clone_size: .
j_call: TRBJ1-4
cdr3_aa: CASSRTPRVIGEKLFF
cdr3_nt: TGTGCCAGCTCACGCACCCCCAGGGTCATCGGTGAAAAACTGTTTTTT

d_call: TRBD1
v_call: TRBV2
clone_size: many
j_call: TRBJ1-2
cdr3_aa: CASSGQGQGANYGYTF
cdr3_nt: TGTGCCAGCAGTGGCCAGGGACAGGGGGCGAACTATGGCTACACCTTC

d_call: .
v_call: TRBV6-5
clone_size: many
j_call: TRBJ1-1
cdr3_aa: CASSYSGAPSAFF
cdr3_nt: TGTGCCAGCAGTTACTCGGGGGCCCCATCAGCTTTCTTT

d_call: .
v_call: TRBV28
clone_size: many
j_call: TRBJ1-2
cdr3_aa: CASRLTDNYGYTF
cdr3_nt: TGTGCCAGCAGGCTGACAGACAACTATGGCTACACCTTC

d_call: .
v_call: TRBV6-1
clone_size: .
j_call: TRBJ1-1
cdr3_aa: CASKGGSEAFF
cdr3_nt: TGTGCCAGCAAAGGGGGGTCTGAAGCTTTCTTT

d_call: .
v_call: TRBV5-6
clone_size: few
j_call: TRBJ2-2
cdr3_aa: CASRMDTGKDTGELFF
cdr3_nt: TGTGCCAGCAGAATGGATACAGGGAAGGACACCGGGGAGCTGTTTTTT

d_call: TRBD2
v_call: TRBV25-1
clone_size: .
j_call: TRBJ2-7
cdr3_aa: CASMTSGNYEQYF
cdr3_nt: TGTGCCAGCATGACTAGCGGGAACTACGAGCAGTACTTC

d_call: TRBD2
v_call: TRBV10-2
clone_size: few
j_call: TRBJ2-2
cdr3_aa: CASTRGTSGIPGPGELFF
cdr3_nt: TGCGCCAGTACCCGAGGGACTAGCGGGATCCCGGGGCCCGGGGAGCTGTTTTTT

d_call: TRBD1
v_call: TRBV7-8
clone_size: many
j_call: TRBJ2-7
cdr3_aa: CASSLRGRLYEQYF
cdr3_nt: TGTGCCAGCAGCTTAAGGGGGCGCTTATACGAGCAGTACTTC

d_call: TRBD1
v_call: TRBV10-3
clone_size: .
j_call: TRBJ1-2
cdr3_aa: CRRGGRVYGYTF
cdr3_nt: TGTCGTCGAGGGGGCAGAGTCTATGGCTACACCTTC

d_call: .
v_call: TRBV5-1
clone_size: .
j_call: TRBJ2-7
cdr3_aa: CASSSDITSSYEQYF
cdr3_nt: TGCGCCAGCAGCTCGGACATAACCTCCTCCTACGAGCAGTACTTC

d_call: .
v_call: TRBV20-1
clone_size: .
j_call: TRBJ1-1
cdr3_aa: CSARVEGLNTEAFF
cdr3_nt: TGCAGTGCTAGAGTGGAGGGGTTGAACACTGAAGCTTTCTTT

d_call: .
v_call: TRBV30
clone_size: few
j_call: TRBJ1-1
cdr3_aa: CAWSASSDTEAFF
cdr3_nt: TGTGCCTGGAGTGCTTCCTCGGACACTGAAGCTTTCTTT

d_call: .
v_call: TRBV29-1
clone_size: few
j_call: TRBJ2-5
cdr3_aa: CSADGGGLGQYF
cdr3_nt: TGCAGTGCCGACGGAGGCGGCTTAGGCCAGTACTTC

d_call: .
v_call: TRBV11-2
clone_size: few
j_call: TRBJ1-1
cdr3_aa: CASHYGQNTEAFF
cdr3_nt: TGTGCCAGCCACTACGGACAGAACACTGAAGCTTTCTTT

d_call: .
v_call: TRBV30
clone_size: few
j_call: TRBJ1-2
cdr3_aa: CAWSVKGGSTGNF
cdr3_nt: TGTGCCTGGAGTGTAAAGGGGGGATCGACAGGAAACTTC

d_call: TRBD2
v_call: TRBV29-1
clone_size: few
j_call: TRBJ2-7
cdr3_aa: CSVEAPGGPGEQYF
cdr3_nt: TGCAGCGTTGAAGCCCCGGGAGGGCCTGGAGAGCAGTACTTC

d_call: .
v_call: TRBV27
clone_size: many
j_call: TRBJ1-2
cdr3_aa: CASSLSRDIMLRYTF
cdr3_nt: TGTGCCAGCAGTTTATCGAGGGACATTATGCTACGCTACACCTTC

d_call: .
v_call: TRBV2
clone_size: many
j_call: TRBJ2-7
cdr3_aa: CASSETSSYEQYF
cdr3_nt: TGTGCCAGCAGTGAGACTAGCTCCTACGAGCAGTACTTC

d_call: TRBD2
v_call: TRBV12-3/TRBV12-4
clone_size: .
j_call: TRBJ2-7
cdr3_aa: CASSLGPAGVYEQYF
cdr3_nt: TGTGCCAGCAGTTTAGGCCCAGCGGGAGTCTACGAGCAGTACTTC

d_call: TRBD2
v_call: TRBV7-3
clone_size: many
j_call: TRBJ2-5
cdr3_aa: CASSLMGGSETQYF
cdr3_nt: TGTGCCAGCAGCTTAATGGGCGGGAGCGAGACCCAGTACTTC

d_call: .
v_call: TRBV2
clone_size: .
j_call: TRBJ2-1
cdr3_aa: CASSEGGDNRAYNEQFF
cdr3_nt: TGTGCCAGCAGCGAAGGCGGCGACAATAGGGCTTACAATGAGCAGTTCTTC

d_call: TRBD1
v_call: TRBV10-2
clone_size: few
j_call: TRBJ2-7
cdr3_aa: CASSEDRDEQYF
cdr3_nt: TGCGCCAGCAGTGAGGACAGGGACGAGCAGTACTTC

d_call: TRBD1
v_call: TRBV6-1
clone_size: many
j_call: TRBJ2-7
cdr3_aa: CASSPQGTAPYEQYF
cdr3_nt: TGTGCCAGCAGTCCACAGGGGACGGCTCCCTACGAGCAGTACTTC

d_call: .
v_call: TRBV20-1
clone_size: .
j_call: TRBJ2-7
cdr3_aa: CSARDSGLETLSYEQYF
cdr3_nt: TGCAGTGCTAGAGATTCGGGGTTGGAGACCCTGTCCTACGAGCAGTACTTC

d_call: .
v_call: TRBV7-2
clone_size: .
j_call: TRBJ2-7
cdr3_aa: CAISPDRESYEQYF
cdr3_nt: TGTGCCATCAGCCCGGACAGAGAGTCCTACGAGCAGTACTTC

d_call: .
v_call: TRBV11-2
clone_size: many
j_call: TRBJ2-7
cdr3_aa: CASSLVLDSYEQYF
cdr3_nt: TGTGCCAGCAGCTTAGTCCTAGACTCCTACGAGCAGTACTTC

d_call: .
v_call: TRBV20-1
clone_size: many
j_call: TRBJ2-7
cdr3_aa: CSARDTGYEQYF
cdr3_nt: TGCAGTGCTAGAGATACGGGGTACGAGCAGTACTTC

d_call: .
v_call: TRBV7-2
clone_size: .
j_call: TRBJ1-1
cdr3_aa: CASSPLGGNVVNTEAFF
cdr3_nt: TGTGCCAGCAGCCCTCTGGGGGGCAATGTAGTAAACACTGAAGCTTTCTTT

d_call: .
v_call: TRBV20-1
clone_size: .
j_call: TRBJ1-5
cdr3_aa: CSVKTGGSNQPQHF
cdr3_nt: TGCAGTGTTAAGACCGGGGGTAGCAATCAGCCCCAGCATTTT

d_call: TRBD2
v_call: TRBV2
clone_size: once
j_call: TRBJ2-3
cdr3_aa: CASSRRTSVTEGLGTDTQYF
cdr3_nt: TGTGCCAGCAGTCGTCGGACTAGCGTGACGGAGGGGTTGGGCACAGATACGCAGTATTTT

d_call: TRBD2
v_call: TRBV27
clone_size: .
j_call: TRBJ2-7
cdr3_aa: CASSSLPGVAGDEQYF
cdr3_nt: TGTGCCAGCAGTTCTCTCCCAGGGGTAGCGGGAGACGAGCAGTACTTC

d_call: .
v_call: TRBV6-5
clone_size: .
j_call: TRBJ1-4
cdr3_aa: CASSYSGPQRGEKLFF
cdr3_nt: TGTGCCAGCAGTTACTCAGGGCCACAAAGAGGGGAAAAACTGTTTTTT